The 18 T cell receptor beta chains listed next were all sequenced from one sample in a study of cytomegalovirus exposure and HLA in healthy donors (TCRdb year 2017). Receptor libraries were prepared by the immunoSEQ multiplex PCR assay. For the multiplex PCR, a mixture combining 60 forward primers for TCR Vbeta segments and 13 reverse primers for TCR Jbeta segments was used. TCRdb's version of the immuneACCESS table is confined to in-frame rearrangements and falls short of the full clone set. An unresolved V gene accounts for under half of the shortfall where checked; the remainder is of unknown origin. The sample contains 200,000 to 300,000 clones, almost 85% of them found a single time. The top ten constitute about 2% of the sample. Sequenced: PBMCs. All receptors come from a woman aged 35 to 49 in good health and CMV-seropositive.

The V gene is TRBV7-9, the J gene TRBJ1-6; perhaps TRBD1 as D (6 bases). This CDR3 contains 13 residues. The germline CDR1 and CDR2 sequences are SEHNR and FQNEAQ (reference sequence). Trimming shortened V by 4 bases and J by 8 bases, and 9 bases separated the two germline ends. This CDR3 reads CASSSRQDSPLHF. CDR3 sequence (DNA): TGTGCCAGCAGCTCACGACAGGATTCACCCCTCCACTTT.

The chain has TRBV4-3 and TRBJ2-2; D perhaps matches TRBD2 (7 bases). Between the trimmed V and J ends, which lost 0 bases and 4 bases, there was a span of 21 bases. The CDR3 contains 19 residues. The germline gives CDR1 LGHNA, CDR2 YSLEER. In DNA, the CDR3 is TGCGCCAGCAGCCAAGATCTGGGCGGGGGCGTGAGTAGCACCGGGGAGCTGTTTTTT. Protein: CASSQDLGGGVSSTGELFF.

The chain joins TRBV5-4 to TRBJ2-7, with D unresolved. CDR1 and CDR2 from the germline V gene are SGHNT and YYREEE (reference sequence). The V gene lost 0 bases and the J gene lost 3 bases, with 7 bases spanning the gap. The CDR3 extends over 13 amino acids. Here the CDR3 reads CASSLGPRYEQYF. The CDR3 nucleotides are TGTGCCAGCAGCTTGGGGCCCCGCTACGAGCAGTACTTC.

The genes are TRBV21-1 and TRBJ2-1; the table gives TRBD2 as D, unverified against the DNA. TRBV21-1 is given as a pseudogene. The CDR3 loop spans 17 amino acids. This chain's CDR3 is CASSKVNRLAGGNEQFF. The CDR3 DNA is TGTGCCAGCAGCAAAGTAAATCGGCTAGCGGGAGGGAATGAGCAGTTCTTC.

J is TRBJ2-2 and V is TRBV6-5, with a possible D match to TRBD2 (5 bases). The CDR3 has 11 residues. CDR1 and CDR2 from the germline V gene are MNHEY and SVGAGI. Trimming cost V 7 bases and J 9 bases, with 9 bases left between them. The CDR3 coding sequence is TGTGCCAGCACGAGAGGGAGGGAGCTGTTTTTT. Translated, it gives CASTRGRELFF.

The rearrangement links TRBV28 to TRBJ1-1; no firm D call. CDR1 and CDR2 (germline): MDHEN, SYDVKM. CDR3 size: 13 residues. V shed 4 bases and J shed 1 base, with 7 bases lying between them. CDR3 coding DNA: TGTGCCAGCAGTTCCCTGGCGAACACTGAAGCTTTCTTT. This translates into CASSSLANTEAFF.

The rearrangement uses TRBV6-1 and TRBJ2-3; 10 bases line up with TRBD2. The V segment lost 6 bases and the J segment 6 bases; nucleotides outside the gene matches: 9. The CDR3 consists of 15 residues. Germline CDR1 MNHNS, CDR2 SASEGT. DNA for the CDR3: TGTGCCAGCAGGGCGGGGACTAGCGCGGCCGATACGCAGTATTTT. Translation: CASRAGTSAADTQYF.

The rearrangement uses TRBV4-2 and TRBJ1-4; D perhaps matches TRBD1 (6 bases). This CDR3 comprises 18 residues. Looked up from germline, CDR1 is LGHNA and CDR2 is YNFKEQ. V gave up 2 bases and J gave up 0 bases, with 16 bases separating them. DNA for the CDR3: TGTGCCAGCAGCCAAAATCAGGGGTCTTTCGCAACTAATGAAAAACTGTTTTTT. Encoded protein: CASSQNQGSFATNEKLFF.

Of note for this clone: Different DNA sequences within this sample yield the same CDR3. The rearrangement joins TRBV2 to TRBJ1-3; TRBD1 matches 9 bases. J lost 4 bases, V lost 6 bases, and 7 bases had no gene match. Germline V lookup: CDR1 SNHLY, CDR2 FYNNEI. The CDR3 length is 15 residues. The CDR3 sequence: CASSQQGAKGNTIYF. CDR3 nucleotide sequence: TGTGCCAGCAGCCAACAGGGGGCTAAAGGAAACACCATATATTTT. The full variable domain, rest sourced from reference TRBV2 and TRBJ1-3, is EPEVTQTPSHQVTQMGQEVILRCVPISNHLYFYWYRQILGQKVEFLVSFYNNEISEKSEIFDDQFSVERPDGSNFTLKIRSTKLEDSAMYFCASSQQGAKGNTIYFGEGSWLTVV.

The CDR3, as DNA: TGTGCCAGCAGCAGGCAGGTCTCCTACGAGCAGTACTTC. The encoded protein is CASSRQVSYEQYF. V usage is TRBV2 and J usage is TRBJ2-7; D gene unclear. Deletions cut 6 bases from V and 0 bases from J, with 9 bases between. The germline V gene encodes CDR1 SNHLY and CDR2 FYNNEI. The CDR3 length is 13 residues.

This clone was counted between two and nine times. This sequence joins TRBV11-2 and TRBJ2-1, with TRBD2 identical over 9 bases. The germline V gene encodes CDR1 SGHAT and CDR2 FQNNGV. The J segment lost 5 bases and the V segment lost 0 bases, leaving 11 bases of the junction unmatched. The length of the CDR3 is 18 residues. The CDR3 region is CASSLEAAIRLADNEQFF. The CDR3 DNA reads TGTGCCAGCAGCTTAGAAGCAGCTATCAGACTAGCGGACAATGAGCAGTTCTTC.

This chain's CDR3 is CASSYTGTEAFF. CDR3 DNA sequence: TGTGCCAGCAGCTACACCGGGACAGAAGCTTTCTTT. V is TRBV11-2 and J is TRBJ1-1, with D perhaps matching TRBD1 (6 bases). Germline assignment: CDR1 SGHAT and CDR2 FQNNGV. This CDR3 has 12 residues. V gave up 4 bases and J gave up 8 bases, with 11 bases separating them.

This chain connects TRBV9 to TRBJ1-2, with D perhaps matching TRBD1 (5 bases). The CDR3 extends over 14 amino acids. V lost 0 bases to trimming and J lost 6 bases, with 12 bases between them. CDR1 SGDLS and CDR2 YYNGEE come from the germline V gene. The CDR3 DNA follows: TGTGCCAGCAGCGTAGTAGGCAGGGAGGATGGCTACACCTTC. It is translated as CASSVVGREDGYTF.

The CDR3 bases are TGTGCCAGCAGCCCAGGGACAGGGGATCAGCCCCAGCATTTT. Translation gives CASSPGTGDQPQHF. The chain carries TRBV7-9 and TRBJ1-5, with 10 bases fitting TRBD1. This CDR3 region has 14 residues. With V trimmed by 5 bases and J by 5 bases, 3 bases remained unmatched. Looked up from germline, CDR1 is SEHNR and CDR2 is FQNEAQ (reference sequence). Variable domain in full (rest from reference TRBV7-9 and TRBJ1-5): DTGVSQNPRHKITKRGQNVTFRCDPISEHNRLYWYRQTLGQGPEFLTYFQNEAQLEKSRLLSDRFSAERPKGSFSTLEIQRTEQGDSAMYLCASSPGTGDQPQHFGDGTRLSIL.

This sequence joins TRBV5-8 and TRBJ1-6; TRBD1 is a possible D gene (6 bases). Per germline, CDR1 SGHTS and CDR2 YDEGEE. V was trimmed by 0 bases and J by 7 bases, leaving 8 bases between them. This CDR3 is built from 14 residues. The DNA of the CDR3 is TGTGCCAGCAGCTTGGGAAGGGGGAATTCACCCCTCCACTTT. Translating gives CASSLGRGNSPLHF.

This chain links TRBV5-1 with TRBJ2-1; the match to TRBD2 covers 9 bases. Germline trimming cut 2 bases from V and 7 bases from J; bases unmatched to any gene: 7. From germline, CDR1 is SGHRS and CDR2 YFSETQ. This CDR3 is built from 15 residues. This CDR3 is CASSLISGSWNEQFF. DNA for the CDR3: TGCGCCAGCAGCTTAATTAGCGGGAGTTGGAATGAGCAGTTCTTC.

The chain employs TRBV7-2 and TRBJ2-5; TRBD1 agrees at 8 bases. This CDR3 has 14 amino acids. The germline CDR1 and CDR2 sequences are SGHTA and FQGNSA. With 5 bases clipped from V and 5 bases from J, the junction kept 7 bases outside the gene matches. This CDR3 is CASSVDRARETQYF. The CDR3 DNA reads TGTGCCAGCAGCGTGGACAGGGCACGGGAGACCCAGTACTTC.

A single count supports this clone. The gene calls are TRBV5-1 and TRBJ1-1; D unresolved. The CDR3 sequence is 14 residues long. The germline V and J ends were trimmed by 0 bases and 4 bases, with 10 bases remaining between them. CDR1 is SGHRS, CDR2 YFSETQ, per germline. The CDR3 is CASSLGQVTTEAFF. The CDR3 DNA sequence: TGCGCCAGCAGCTTGGGGCAGGTCACCACTGAAGCTTTCTTT.